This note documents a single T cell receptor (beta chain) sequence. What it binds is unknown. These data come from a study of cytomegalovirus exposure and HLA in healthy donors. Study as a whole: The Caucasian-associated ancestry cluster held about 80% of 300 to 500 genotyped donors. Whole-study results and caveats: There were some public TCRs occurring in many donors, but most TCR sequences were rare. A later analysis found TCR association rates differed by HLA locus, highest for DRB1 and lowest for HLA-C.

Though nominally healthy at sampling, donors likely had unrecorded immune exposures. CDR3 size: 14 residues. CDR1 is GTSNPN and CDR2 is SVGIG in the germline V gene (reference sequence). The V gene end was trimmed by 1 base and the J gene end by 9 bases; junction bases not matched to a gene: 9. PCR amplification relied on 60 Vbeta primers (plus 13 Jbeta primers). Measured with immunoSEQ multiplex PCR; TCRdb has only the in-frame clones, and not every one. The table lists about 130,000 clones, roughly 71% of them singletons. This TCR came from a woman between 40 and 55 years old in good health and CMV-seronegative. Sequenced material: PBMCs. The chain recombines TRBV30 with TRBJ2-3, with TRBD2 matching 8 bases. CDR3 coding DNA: TGTGCCTGGAGTGGTAGCGGGATAAGGGGGACGCAGTATTTT. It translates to CAWSGSGIRGTQYF.